A selection of T cell receptor beta chains follows, all from one sample in a study of OX40 agonist ivuxolimab in advanced cancers. Sequenced by immunoSEQ multiplex PCR; TCRdb stores in-frame clones only, minus some. This table has roughly 67,000 clones, 87% appearing once. The input for sequencing was CD4+ or CD8+ T cells sorted from blood, taken in a trial of the OX40 agonist ivuxolimab. All receptors derive from an adult with an advanced solid tumor such as melanoma, head and neck, liver or kidney cancer. CDR3s include the opening cysteine and the closing phenylalanine or tryptophan. The order of the fields is V gene, J gene, D gene, CDR3 protein. The D gene is left open where the match is weak.

v_gene: TRBV5-1
j_gene: TRBJ2-7
d_gene: TRBD1
CDR3aa: CASSLGTGVAYEQYF

v_gene: TRBV18
j_gene: TRBJ1-1
d_gene: .
CDR3aa: CASSPAVSGTEAFF

v_gene: TRBV27
j_gene: TRBJ1-1
d_gene: .
CDR3aa: CASSLTWEGTEAFF

v_gene: TRBV12-5
j_gene: TRBJ1-2
d_gene: .
CDR3aa: CASGLDNYGYTF

v_gene: TRBV4-2
j_gene: TRBJ1-1
d_gene: TRBD1
CDR3aa: CASSQVPGQQEAFF

v_gene: TRBV6-5
j_gene: TRBJ1-5
d_gene: TRBD1
CDR3aa: CASRPDRVQPQHF

v_gene: TRBV30
j_gene: TRBJ1-2
d_gene: .
CDR3aa: CAWSVREGGWGYTF

v_gene: TRBV14
j_gene: TRBJ2-1
d_gene: TRBD1
CDR3aa: CASSPSRGPNNEQFF

v_gene: TRBV30
j_gene: TRBJ1-6
d_gene: TRBD1
CDR3aa: CAWNSHGTGGYVLHF

v_gene: TRBV27
j_gene: TRBJ1-1
d_gene: .
CDR3aa: CASSLTLAAEAFF